This T cell receptor beta chain is from a study of T cells in Graves' hyperthyroidism and ophthalmopathy. Turning to this clonotype: Its specificity is not known.

The PBMCs were taken from about 10 ml of fresh peripheral blood. The CDR3 extends over 18 amino acids. V shed 7 bases, J shed 6 bases, and the junction held 24 bases outside the gene matches. Germline V CDR1 and CDR2: SQVTM, ANQGSEA. Study observations and caveats: Through a model of 13 V-J features, ophthalmopathy was separated from stable hyperthyroidism.

From RNA transcripts, TCR beta CDR3 regions were amplified. HTBI primers were used for first-round RT-PCR of the TCR CDR3. TCRdb passed the multiplex PCR reads through MiXCR, listing each CDR3 protein once. The repertoire includes around 520,000 distinct CDR3 sequences, approximately 15% of them detected once, and 17% sits in the top ten. The rearrangement uses TRBV29-1 and TRBJ2-1; 7 positions agree with TRBD2. The TCR comes from a woman aged 18-29 years with Graves' hyperthyroidism. The source material was blood. CDR3: CSALRGGRSMLLGNEQFF. The CDR3 region has the DNA TGCAGCGCCCTACGCGGCGGGAGAAGCATGCTTCTTGGCAATGAGCAGTTCTTC.